This T cell receptor (beta chain) was sequenced during a study of OX40 agonist ivuxolimab in advanced cancers. Study-level points and caveats: Doses of 0.1 to 3.0 mg/kg were accompanied by clonal expansion of CD4+ and CD8+ blood T cells by week 6. Antigens targeted by the expanded peripheral T cells were not determined. Clonal expansion among partial responders at 0.1-3.0 mg/kg ranked near the lowest.

Trimming took 1 base from V and 3 from J, leaving 16 bases between them. This CDR3 is built from 16 residues. Germline V gives CDR1 SGHTA, CDR2 FQGNSA. This clone was found once. What it binds is unknown. Sequencing used immunoSEQ multiplex PCR; TCRdb keeps in-frame clones, though not all of them. The table lists tens of thousands of clones, over 70% of them singletons, with less than 5.5% in the top ten. The TCR sequence derives from an adult with an advanced solid tumor such as melanoma, head and neck, liver or kidney cancer. The sequences come from CD4+ or CD8+ T cells sorted from blood, collected in a trial of the OX40 agonist ivuxolimab. The rearrangement uses TRBV7-2 and TRBJ2-7, with D perhaps TRBD2 (5 bases). The CDR3 sequence: CASSLDPSVALYEQYF. CDR3 in DNA: TGTGCCAGCAGCTTAGACCCTAGTGTAGCGCTCTACGAGCAGTACTTC.